This entry lists 10 T cell receptor beta chains sequenced from one sample in a study of T-cell reconstitution after alpha-beta-depleted transplantation in children. Molecular barcoding with unique molecular identifiers was used for the TCRbeta library. TCRdb reprocessed the PCR reads via MiXCR and lists one record per CDR3 protein. The profile shows about 20,000 distinct CDR3 sequences, roughly 10% of them singletons. The sample consisted of PBMCs from the stem cell graft donor, taken from the stem cell graft. The source is a human donor who donated a stem cell graft to a child with chronic granulomatous disease.

This clonotype was counted only a few times. The chain carries TRBV6-2 or TRBV6-3 and TRBJ1-5, with 10 bases fitting TRBD1. Germline CDR1 reads MNHEY; CDR2 reads SVGEGT. CDR3 size: 20 residues. V trimming: 5 bases; J trimming: 2 bases; junction bases outside the gene matches: 18. The CDR3 loop is CASSTIGTGVDFFGNQPQHF. CDR3 coding DNA: TGTGCCAGCAGTACAATTGGGACAGGGGTCGATTTTTTCGGCAATCAGCCCCAGCATTTT.

The J gene is TRBJ2-5, the V gene TRBV5-1, with D possibly being TRBD1 (5 bases). The germline V and J ends were trimmed by 0 bases and 2 bases, with 11 bases remaining between them. This CDR3 is 15 amino acids long. Germline values: CDR1 SGHRS, CDR2 YFSETQ. The CDR3 DNA follows: TGCGCCAGCAGCTTGGGGGGCGCCGGACAAGAGACCCAGTACTTC. This gives the protein CASSLGGAGQETQYF.

This clonotype showed up many times. The chain employs TRBV28 and TRBJ1-4; 9 bases line up with TRBD1. Germline CDR1 is MDHEN and CDR2 is SYDVKM. This CDR3 is 14 amino acids long. The V gene end was trimmed by 6 bases and the J gene end by 10 bases; junction bases not matched to a gene: 9. The CDR3 sequence: CASRLQGARGKLFF. In DNA form, the CDR3 reads TGTGCCAGCAGGCTACAGGGGGCGAGGGGAAAACTGTTTTTT.

This clonotype was picked up many times. The chain is built from TRBV9 and TRBJ2-1; D possibly corresponds to TRBD2 (7 bases). V lost 3 bases to trimming and J lost 8 bases, with 21 bases between them. CDR3 length: 16 amino acids. Per the germline V gene, CDR1 is SGDLS and CDR2 is YYNGEE. The DNA for the CDR3 is TGTGCCAGCAGCGCTGGGGGCGGGAGCTTGGTCTATGAGCAGTTCTTC. Protein sequence: CASSAGGGSLVYEQFF.

This clonotype was counted at least ten times. The rearrangement uses TRBV5-1 and TRBJ1-1; a weak D match, TRBD1 (5 bases). The V end lost 0 bases, the J end lost 4 bases, and 13 bases lay between the germline ends. The CDR3 contains 15 residues. Germline values: CDR1 SGHRS, CDR2 YFSETQ. Written as DNA, the CDR3 is TGCGCCAGCAGCTTGGCCGCGGGGGAGGCCACTGAAGCTTTCTTT. Encoded protein: CASSLAAGEATEAFF. The full variable domain, with the rest looked up from reference TRBV5-1 and TRBJ1-1, is KAGVTQTPRYLIKTRGQQVTLSCSPISGHRSVSWYQQTPGQGLQFLFEYFSETQRNKGNFPGRFSGRQFSNSRSEMNVSTLELGDSALYLCASSLAAGEATEAFFGQGTRLTVV.

This clonotype was detected many times. The chain couples TRBV15 to TRBJ1-2, with 9 bases matching TRBD1. This CDR3 is built from 17 residues. CDR1 is LNHNV, CDR2 YYDKDF, per germline (reference sequence). V shed 1 base and J 2 bases; nucleotides not matched to a gene: 8. The CDR3 is CATSRVTGTGPNYGYTF. In DNA, the CDR3 is TGTGCCACCAGCAGAGTTACAGGGACAGGGCCCAACTATGGCTACACCTTC.

This clonotype was seen repeatedly, ten times or more. The chain combines TRBV7-3 with TRBJ2-3; the D gene is possibly TRBD2 (5 bases). Germline V gene sequence: CDR1 SGHTA, CDR2 FQGTGA. This CDR3 contains 13 residues. Trimming took off 5 bases at V and 3 bases at J, with 9 bases between the two ends. The CDR3 DNA reads as TGTGCCAGCAGCCAGTCGGGGACAGATACGCAGTATTTT. Protein sequence: CASSQSGTDTQYF.

With regard to this clonotype: A clone one base away is much larger, so this may be a read error. CDR3 protein: CASRSRHSYNSPLHF. The CDR3 DNA reads as TGTGCCAGCAGAAGTCGGCACAGCTATAATTCACCCCTCCACTTT. This chain joins TRBV7-8 and TRBJ1-6; D call uncertain. The CDR3 sequence is 15 residues long. Germline-derived CDR1 and CDR2 are SGHVS and FQNEAQ. The V gene lost 6 bases and the J gene lost 3 bases, with 12 bases spanning the gap.

V is TRBV3-1 and J is TRBJ2-1; TRBD2 matches 10 bases. The germline V gene has CDR1 LGHDT and CDR2 YNNKEL (reference sequence). The CDR3 contains 16 residues. V gave up 11 bases and J gave up 4 bases; unmatched junction bases: 14. CDR3 amino acids: CACCPASGRGYNEQFF. Written as DNA, the CDR3 is TGTGCCTGCTGTCCCGCTAGCGGGAGAGGGTACAATGAGCAGTTCTTC.

This clonotype was seen ten or more times. The J gene is TRBJ2-1, the V gene TRBV29-1, with a weak D call TRBD1 (6 bases). This CDR3 is 13 amino acids long. The germline V and J ends were trimmed by 4 bases and 0 bases, with 7 bases remaining between them. In germline, CDR1 is SQVTM, CDR2 ANQGSEA. CDR3 sequence reads: CSVGTDSYNEQFF. CDR3 bases: TGCAGCGTTGGGACAGACTCCTACAATGAGCAGTTCTTC.